Listed below are T cell receptor beta chains from one sample, sequenced in a study of radiation and T cells in renal cell carcinoma. TCRdb's copy holds only in-frame clones and misses some; the assay was immunoSEQ multiplex PCR. The sample holds about 78,000 clones, about nine tenths seen once. Source: blood, taken from a patient whose treatment included radiotherapy and nephrectomy. The receptors shown here come from a woman between 65 and 79 years old with renal cell carcinoma. CDR3s include the opening cysteine and the closing phenylalanine or tryptophan. D genes are given only for firm matches. Only part of the rows carry a size: once, few, many, or a class if the clone is expanded.

D gene: NA; V gene: TRBV19; clone size: NA; J gene: TRBJ1-1; CDR3 protein: CASIPDNQNTEAFF; CDR3 DNA: TGTGCCAGTATCCCGGACAACCAGAACACTGAAGCTTTCTTT
D gene: NA; V gene: TRBV28; clone size: NA; J gene: TRBJ1-4; CDR3 protein: CASSARIEKLFF; CDR3 DNA: TGTGCCAGCAGTGCTAGGATTGAAAAACTGTTTTTT
D gene: NA; V gene: TRBV4-2; clone size: NA; J gene: TRBJ1-1; CDR3 protein: CASSHIVSYGRGTEAFF; CDR3 DNA: TGTGCCAGCAGTCATATCGTCAGCTACGGGAGGGGCACTGAAGCTTTCTTT
D gene: NA; V gene: TRBV28; clone size: NA; J gene: TRBJ1-6; CDR3 protein: CASSLSGKNSPLHF; CDR3 DNA: TGTGCCAGCAGTTTATCAGGGAAGAATTCACCCCTCCACTTT
D gene: NA; V gene: TRBV4-1; clone size: NA; J gene: TRBJ2-2; CDR3 protein: CASSRLGRTVDTGELFF; CDR3 DNA: TGCGCCAGCAGCCGGCTTGGACGGACCGTGGACACCGGGGAGCTGTTTTTT
D gene: NA; V gene: TRBV6-6; clone size: NA; J gene: TRBJ1-1; CDR3 protein: CAILYIGGSPEAFF; CDR3 DNA: TGTGCCATCTTATACATCGGAGGGTCCCCTGAAGCTTTCTTT
D gene: TRBD1; V gene: TRBV5-1; clone size: NA; J gene: TRBJ2-5; CDR3 protein: CASSLRQGKETQYF; CDR3 DNA: TGCGCCAGCAGCTTACGACAGGGGAAGGAGACCCAGTACTTC
D gene: NA; V gene: TRBV15; clone size: NA; J gene: TRBJ2-7; CDR3 protein: CATSGGTASSYEQYF; CDR3 DNA: TGTGCCACCAGCGGGGGGACAGCGAGCTCCTACGAGCAGTACTTC
D gene: TRBD1; V gene: TRBV10-3; clone size: once; J gene: TRBJ2-3; CDR3 protein: CAAKTGGVDTQYF; CDR3 DNA: TGTGCCGCTAAGACAGGGGGCGTGGATACGCAGTATTTT
D gene: TRBD1; V gene: TRBV6-1; clone size: NA; J gene: TRBJ2-7; CDR3 protein: CASRGQASYEQYF; CDR3 DNA: TGTGCCAGCAGGGGACAGGCCTCCTACGAGCAGTACTTC
D gene: NA; V gene: TRBV25-1; clone size: NA; J gene: TRBJ2-7; CDR3 protein: CASSDSGTTYEQYF; CDR3 DNA: TGTGCCAGCAGTGATTCCGGGACCACCTACGAGCAGTACTTC
D gene: TRBD1; V gene: TRBV4-2; clone size: NA; J gene: TRBJ1-2; CDR3 protein: CASSQDLSTGVGYGYTF; CDR3 DNA: TGTGCCAGCAGCCAAGATTTGTCGACAGGGGTGGGCTATGGCTACACCTTC
D gene: TRBD2; V gene: TRBV27; clone size: NA; J gene: TRBJ2-3; CDR3 protein: CASSLSMSSGKTDTQYF; CDR3 DNA: TGTGCCAGCAGTTTATCGATGTCTAGCGGTAAGACAGATACGCAGTATTTT
D gene: TRBD2; V gene: TRBV7-6; clone size: NA; J gene: TRBJ2-1; CDR3 protein: CASSLSGLAGYNEQFF; CDR3 DNA: TGTGCCAGCAGCCTCTCGGGGCTAGCGGGGTACAATGAGCAGTTCTTC
D gene: NA; V gene: TRBV11-3; clone size: NA; J gene: TRBJ1-2; CDR3 protein: CASSAPTNYGYTF; CDR3 DNA: TGTGCCAGCAGCGCGCCTACTAACTATGGCTACACCTTC
D gene: NA; V gene: TRBV29-1; clone size: NA; J gene: TRBJ1-1; CDR3 protein: CSVVGGARIEAFF; CDR3 DNA: TGCAGCGTTGTCGGGGGGGCCCGAATTGAAGCTTTCTTT
D gene: NA; V gene: TRBV11-1; clone size: NA; J gene: TRBJ2-4; CDR3 protein: CASSLRGNSIQYF; CDR3 DNA: TGTGCCAGCAGCTTACGGGGTAATTCCATTCAGTACTTC
D gene: NA; V gene: TRBV19; clone size: NA; J gene: TRBJ1-5; CDR3 protein: CASSLGRTDQPQHF; CDR3 DNA: TGTGCCAGTAGTTTGGGACGGACCGATCAGCCCCAGCATTTT